This entry is about one TCR beta chain. In its sample, this clonotype was seen many times. The clone's antigen remains unknown. The input lacks base qualities; no much larger clone sits a single base away. These data come from a study of T cells after yellow fever vaccination (dated by TCRdb to the late 2010s). Context from the whole study: The SMART-Seq v4 Ultra Low Input RNA kit was used to prepare libraries from fractions with low cell numbers. To follow T-cell clones before and after both primary and booster YFV17D yellow fever vaccination, bulk TCR alpha and beta repertoires underwent longitudinal sequencing. Two healthy male donors made up the cohort, one aged 18 to 29 years and the other aged 30 to 40 years. Blood was collected at multiple timepoints before and after primary and secondary immunization, and bulk PBMC replicates and cell subsets were isolated. Here is what the overall study found, with its caveats: The secondary T-cell response was weaker than the primary response but faster, peaking on day 5 instead of day 15. A small share of clonotypes occurred in both CD4 and CD8 compartments, likely arising from convergent recombination. The study included only two donors, which limits how far the findings can be generalized. After the booster, most of the clones that had expanded following primary vaccination were detected again (around 95% of CD4 and around 90% of CD8), which suggests that memory was broadly maintained. FACS-sorted repertoires could contain abundant contaminating clonotypes from the bulk population, so computational filtering was required.

The instrument given in TCRdb is Illumina NovaSeq 6000. TCR cDNA was synthesized by 5'RACE template switching, which introduced a universal primer site and unique molecular identifiers. Priming for cDNA synthesis came from both the TCR alpha and TCR beta constant segments. Two PCR steps were used to amplify libraries, with sample barcodes and sequencing adapters being added in the second step. Libraries were sequenced on Illumina HiSeq 2500 (2x100 bp) or NovaSeq (2x150 bp). Per the authors' processing: MIGEC handled demultiplexing of reads and collapsing into UMI consensus sequences, while MiXCR performed V(D)J alignment. Vaccine-responding clonotypes were identified with edgeR using replicate PBMC samples, with FDR below 0.01 and a log2 fold change above 5 up to day 15 being required. Each bulk clonotype received a CD4 or CD8 identity based on whether the sequenced CD4 or CD8 repertoire contained that clonotype at higher abundance. TCRdb cleaned the public reads at Q25 with fastp, built clones with MiXCR and kept in-frame beta chains. Identical CDR3 proteins give one entry, which carries the most common genes and DNA. The authors' filters were not applied to this entry. Across this sample there are about 350,000 distinct CDR3 sequences, with over 4% seen only once. The ten largest make up around 23% of the sample.

The junction shows trimming of 2 bases on V and 7 bases on J, and the gene matches do not reach 9 bases of it. The CDR3 numbers 16 residues from cysteine through phenylalanine. Only the CDR3 portion is preserved as DNA: 48 bases, with reading frame beginning at the first base. The CDR1 and CDR2 encoded by the germline V gene are KGHSH and LQKENI. The treatment or condition label corresponds to: live attenuated yellow fever vaccine strain. At every blood-draw timepoint, two biological replicates of bulk PBMCs were collected. A standard Ficoll-Paque protocol was used to isolate PBMCs from peripheral blood. TriZol was used to extract RNA from bulk PBMCs, CD4 and CD8 fractions, and dextramer-positive and dextramer-negative fractions.

The sequencing used PBMCs, collected 5 days after the yellow fever booster vaccination. Recombination joined TRBV18 with TRBJ2-3; the junction holds 10 bases that match TRBD2. This receptor was taken from a man aged 18 to 30 who received the YFV17D yellow fever vaccine. The CDR3 here reads CASSPRASGGRYTQYF. The DNA is as follows: TGTGCCAGCTCACCAAGGGCTAGCGGGGGTCGGTATACGCAGTATTTT.